A selection of T cell receptor beta chains follows, all from one sample in a study of shared clonotypes between healthy human individuals. Produced via immunoSEQ multiplex PCR; TCRdb's table is partial and in-frame only. This table holds about 1 million clones, approximately 68% found once. Sequenced: memory CD4+ T cells sorted from blood. These receptors were obtained from a young man in good health. Each CDR3 is given with its conserved first and last residue. A D gene is named only where the DNA matches it firmly. Clone size is stated in some rows and not others, as once, few, many or a class when expanded.

v_call: TRBV6-4
j_call: TRBJ2-2
clone_size: -
d_call: TRBD1
cdr3_aa: CASSEQGTTGELFF
cdr3_nt: TGTGCCAGCAGTGAACAGGGGACCACCGGGGAGCTGTTTTTT

v_call: TRBV6-1
j_call: TRBJ2-7
clone_size: -
d_call: -
cdr3_aa: CASSEAPGTYEQYF
cdr3_nt: TGTGCCAGCAGTGAAGCGCCTGGAACCTACGAGCAGTACTTC

v_call: TRBV18
j_call: TRBJ2-1
clone_size: -
d_call: TRBD1
cdr3_aa: CASSRPQGAGGEQFF
cdr3_nt: TGTGCCAGCTCACGACCACAGGGGGCTGGTGGTGAGCAGTTCTTC

v_call: TRBV4-1
j_call: TRBJ2-7
clone_size: few
d_call: -
cdr3_aa: CASSQLTGTGEQYF
cdr3_nt: TGCGCCAGCAGCCAGCTTACAGGGACTGGCGAGCAGTACTTC

v_call: TRBV5-6
j_call: TRBJ1-6
clone_size: once
d_call: -
cdr3_aa: CASSLERGGPSFSPLHF
cdr3_nt: TGTGCCAGCAGCTTGGAACGAGGAGGGCCATCCTTTTCACCCCTCCACTTT

v_call: TRBV7-2
j_call: TRBJ2-5
clone_size: -
d_call: -
cdr3_aa: CASSPARPNHQETQYF
cdr3_nt: TGTGCCAGCAGCCCGGCAAGGCCCAATCACCAAGAGACCCAGTACTTC

v_call: TRBV5-6
j_call: TRBJ2-3
clone_size: -
d_call: -
cdr3_aa: CASSLGLAFTDTQYF
cdr3_nt: TGTGCCAGCAGCTTGGGGTTAGCGTTCACAGATACGCAGTATTTT

v_call: TRBV30
j_call: TRBJ1-2
clone_size: -
d_call: -
cdr3_aa: CAWSVRGDGYTF
cdr3_nt: TGTGCCTGGAGTGTAAGAGGGGACGGCTACACCTTC

v_call: TRBV6-4
j_call: TRBJ2-1
clone_size: -
d_call: -
cdr3_aa: CASSDSRLLPNEQFF
cdr3_nt: TGTGCCAGCAGTGACTCGAGGCTACTCCCCAATGAGCAGTTCTTC

v_call: TRBV6-5
j_call: TRBJ2-3
clone_size: once
d_call: TRBD2
cdr3_aa: CASSSLAGEPADTQYF
cdr3_nt: TGTGCCAGCAGTTCCCTAGCGGGGGAGCCCGCCGATACGCAGTATTTT

v_call: TRBV4-2
j_call: TRBJ2-1
clone_size: -
d_call: -
cdr3_aa: CASSQGPGGADSYNEQFF
cdr3_nt: TGTGCCAGCAGCCAAGGACCTGGGGGGGCAGACTCCTACAATGAGCAGTTCTTC

v_call: TRBV5-1
j_call: TRBJ1-2
clone_size: -
d_call: TRBD1
cdr3_aa: CASSPGQASYGYTF
cdr3_nt: TGCGCCAGCAGCCCCGGACAGGCCTCCTATGGCTACACCTTC

v_call: TRBV29-1
j_call: TRBJ2-5
clone_size: -
d_call: -
cdr3_aa: CSVELFGGETQYF
cdr3_nt: TGCAGCGTTGAATTATTCGGTGGGGAGACCCAGTACTTC

v_call: TRBV7-2
j_call: TRBJ2-1
clone_size: -
d_call: -
cdr3_aa: CASSLRYGTSYNEQFF
cdr3_nt: TGTGCCAGCAGCTTAAGATACGGTACTTCCTACAATGAGCAGTTCTTC

v_call: TRBV28
j_call: TRBJ1-2
clone_size: -
d_call: -
cdr3_aa: CASSLLRDYGYTF
cdr3_nt: TGTGCCAGCAGTTTGTTGAGAGACTATGGCTACACCTTC

v_call: TRBV7-2
j_call: TRBJ2-2
clone_size: -
d_call: -
cdr3_aa: CASSPVAALTGELFF
cdr3_nt: TGTGCCAGCAGCCCAGTGGCGGCGTTGACCGGGGAGCTGTTTTTT

v_call: TRBV6-1
j_call: TRBJ1-2
clone_size: -
d_call: -
cdr3_aa: CASSEGRGYGYTF
cdr3_nt: TGTGCCAGCAGTGAAGGCAGGGGCTATGGCTACACCTTC

v_call: TRBV27
j_call: TRBJ1-1
clone_size: once
d_call: -
cdr3_aa: CASSLSLYGGAGETEAFF
cdr3_nt: TGTGCCAGCAGTTTATCCCTGTACGGGGGGGCCGGCGAAACTGAAGCTTTCTTT

v_call: TRBV6-6
j_call: TRBJ1-1
clone_size: -
d_call: TRBD1
cdr3_aa: CASTQGGGTEAFF
cdr3_nt: TGTGCCAGCACTCAGGGGGGGGGCACTGAAGCTTTCTTT

v_call: TRBV7-2
j_call: TRBJ1-6
clone_size: -
d_call: TRBD1
cdr3_aa: CASSPTGDPRNSPLHF
cdr3_nt: TGTGCCAGCAGCCCTACAGGGGATCCGAGGAATTCACCCCTCCACTTT

v_call: TRBV5-1
j_call: TRBJ2-1
clone_size: -
d_call: -
cdr3_aa: CASNLQGSGDEQFF
cdr3_nt: TGCGCCAGCAACCTACAGGGTTCGGGCGATGAGCAGTTCTTC

v_call: TRBV11-2
j_call: TRBJ2-7
clone_size: once
d_call: TRBD2
cdr3_aa: CASSLGGKGQYF
cdr3_nt: TGTGCCAGCAGCTTGGGAGGGAAAGGGCAGTACTTC

v_call: TRBV6-5
j_call: TRBJ2-7
clone_size: once
d_call: TRBD1
cdr3_aa: CASSYSRGQSYEQYF
cdr3_nt: TGTGCCAGCAGTTACTCGAGGGGACAGTCCTACGAGCAGTACTTC

v_call: TRBV18
j_call: TRBJ2-7
clone_size: once
d_call: TRBD2
cdr3_aa: CASSRRLADPYEQYF
cdr3_nt: TGTGCCAGCTCACGACGACTAGCGGACCCCTACGAGCAGTACTTC

v_call: TRBV6-5
j_call: TRBJ2-7
clone_size: -
d_call: TRBD1
cdr3_aa: CASSPPGQGGREQYF
cdr3_nt: TGTGCCAGCAGTCCTCCCGGACAGGGGGGAAGGGAGCAGTACTTC

v_call: TRBV27
j_call: TRBJ2-1
clone_size: -
d_call: -
cdr3_aa: CASSGPYNEQFF
cdr3_nt: TGTGCCAGCAGTGGTCCCTACAATGAGCAGTTCTTC

v_call: TRBV10-3
j_call: TRBJ1-1
clone_size: -
d_call: -
cdr3_aa: CAISQAENRRAFF
cdr3_nt: TGTGCCATCAGCCAAGCTGAGAATCGTAGAGCTTTCTTT

v_call: TRBV18
j_call: TRBJ2-7
clone_size: -
d_call: TRBD1
cdr3_aa: CASHGTGANEQYF
cdr3_nt: TGTGCCAGCCATGGGACAGGGGCCAACGAGCAGTACTTC

v_call: TRBV11-2
j_call: TRBJ2-1
clone_size: -
d_call: TRBD2
cdr3_aa: CASSPTTSGTSYNEQFF
cdr3_nt: TGTGCCAGCAGCCCGACTACCTCCGGGACTAGTTACAATGAGCAGTTCTTC

v_call: TRBV5-1
j_call: TRBJ2-7
clone_size: -
d_call: TRBD2
cdr3_aa: CASSISGSSYEQYF
cdr3_nt: TGCGCCAGCAGCATAAGCGGGAGCTCCTACGAGCAGTACTTC

v_call: TRBV27
j_call: TRBJ1-1
clone_size: -
d_call: -
cdr3_aa: CASRRTENTEAFF
cdr3_nt: TGTGCCAGCAGAAGGACTGAGAACACTGAAGCTTTCTTT

v_call: TRBV4-2
j_call: TRBJ1-2
clone_size: few
d_call: -
cdr3_aa: CASSQDLGIGYTF
cdr3_nt: TGTGCCAGCAGCCAAGATTTGGGGATTGGCTACACCTTC

v_call: TRBV6-6
j_call: TRBJ1-4
clone_size: -
d_call: -
cdr3_aa: CASSYSAGVNEKLFF
cdr3_nt: TGTGCCAGCAGTTACTCGGCAGGGGTTAATGAAAAACTGTTTTTT

v_call: TRBV4-1
j_call: TRBJ1-6
clone_size: few
d_call: -
cdr3_aa: CASSRDSGALNSPLHF
cdr3_nt: TGCGCCAGCAGCCGCGACTCCGGAGCTCTAAATTCACCCCTCCACTTT

v_call: TRBV30
j_call: TRBJ1-1
clone_size: -
d_call: TRBD1
cdr3_aa: CAWLDRGREAFF
cdr3_nt: TGTGCCTGGTTGGACAGGGGGCGCGAAGCTTTCTTT

v_call: TRBV10-2
j_call: TRBJ1-5
clone_size: -
d_call: -
cdr3_aa: CAAREFNQPQHF
cdr3_nt: TGCGCCGCCAGGGAATTCAATCAGCCCCAGCATTTT

v_call: TRBV18
j_call: TRBJ1-5
clone_size: once
d_call: TRBD1
cdr3_aa: CASSADRDQPQHF
cdr3_nt: TGTGCCAGCTCAGCGGACAGGGATCAGCCCCAGCATTTT

v_call: TRBV11-2
j_call: TRBJ1-4
clone_size: -
d_call: -
cdr3_aa: CASRSIRLGGEKLFF
cdr3_nt: TGTGCCAGCAGATCCATCAGGTTGGGCGGTGAAAAACTGTTTTTT

v_call: TRBV14
j_call: TRBJ2-4
clone_size: many
d_call: -
cdr3_aa: CASSQGQASKNIQYF
cdr3_nt: TGTGCCAGCAGCCAAGGACAGGCCTCCAAAAACATTCAGTACTTC